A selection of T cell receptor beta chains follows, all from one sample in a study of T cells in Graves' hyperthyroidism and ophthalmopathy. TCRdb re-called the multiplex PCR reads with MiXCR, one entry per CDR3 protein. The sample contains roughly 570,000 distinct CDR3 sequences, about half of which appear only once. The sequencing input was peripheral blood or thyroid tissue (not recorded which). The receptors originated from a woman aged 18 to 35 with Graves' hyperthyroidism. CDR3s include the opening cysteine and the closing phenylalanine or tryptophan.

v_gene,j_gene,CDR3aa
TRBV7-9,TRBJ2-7,CASKRGRKGYEQYF
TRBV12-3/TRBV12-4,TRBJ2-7,CGVSGKTPTISYEQYF
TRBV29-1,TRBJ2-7,CSLIDGTYEQYF
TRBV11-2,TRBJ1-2,CASGGPTFTTF
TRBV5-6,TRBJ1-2,CASSLSSRIISGYTF
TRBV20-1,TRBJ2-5,CSASLSGRFQETQYF
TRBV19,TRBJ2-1,CASRGRTSRGNEQFF
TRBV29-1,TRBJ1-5,CSVRSGQGGQPQHF
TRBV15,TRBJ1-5,CATSVDRGDNQPQHF
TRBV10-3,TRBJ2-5,CAISEWERADQETQYF
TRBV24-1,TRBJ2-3,CATSGGVPTDTQYF
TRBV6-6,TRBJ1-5,CASIHHPGQWSSNQPQHF
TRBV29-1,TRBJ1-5,CRYGTGVGQPQHF
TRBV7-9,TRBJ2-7,CASSSLRLSGSPHEQYF
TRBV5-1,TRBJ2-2,CASRLGLATTGELFF